Each of the 17 T cell receptor beta chains below was sequenced from the same sample in a study of response to subunit inactivated influenza vaccine. Via MiXCR, TCRdb re-called the RT-PCR reads, giving one row per CDR3 protein. Of 400,000 to 650,000 distinct CDR3 sequences in the sample, approximately 7.2% are singletons; the top ten hold less than 15%. Sequenced material: PBMCs from blood, taken around 25 months after vaccination. The receptor set was obtained from a man between 50 and 70 years old who received an inactivated influenza vaccine.

This clonotype was detected a few times. This sequence joins TRBV30 and TRBJ2-1; D ambiguous. The CDR3 contains 13 residues. V shed 2 bases and J shed 6 bases, with 11 bases lying between them. Germline assignment: CDR1 GTSNPN and CDR2 SVGIG (reference sequence). The CDR3 DNA reads as TGTGCCTGGAGTCCAGGCCTTGCCAATGAGCAGTTCTTC. This codes for CAWSPGLANEQFF. Full variable domain (rest looked up from reference TRBV30 and TRBJ2-1): SQTIHQWPATLVQPVGSPLSLECTVEGTSNPNLYWYRQAAGRGLQLLFYSVGIGQISSEVPQNLSASRPQDRQFILSSKKLLLSDSGFYLCAWSPGLANEQFFGPGTRLTVL.

The chain employs TRBV4-3 and TRBJ2-5; 9 bases line up with TRBD1. Germline V CDR1 and CDR2: LGHNA, YSLEER. The junction had 10 bases not matched to a gene; V was cut back by 4 bases and J by 7 bases. The CDR3 extends over 15 amino acids. Written as DNA, the CDR3 is TGCGCCAGCAGCCCATCCGGGACAGGGCATGGGACCCAGTACTTC. It translates to CASSPSGTGHGTQYF.

The chain recombines TRBV7-2 with TRBJ1-5, with D possibly being TRBD1 (5 bases). The CDR3 covers 15 residues. Per germline, CDR1 SGHTA and CDR2 FQGNSA. Between the trimmed V and J ends, which lost 5 bases and 0 bases, there was a span of 11 bases. CDR3 nucleotides: TGTGCCAGCAGCCACGAGGGGTATAGCAATCAGCCCCAGCATTTT. Translation: CASSHEGYSNQPQHF.

This clonotype has ten or more counts. J is TRBJ2-3 and V is TRBV20-1, with 7 nucleotides matching TRBD2. CDR1 DFQATT and CDR2 SNEGSKA come from the germline V gene (reference sequence). CDR3 length equals 15 residues. The J segment lost 8 bases and the V segment lost 4 bases, leaving 15 bases of the junction unmatched. CDR3 in DNA: TGCAGTGCTATTTCCCCAGCGGGACTGATGGGTACGCAGTATTTT. This encodes CSAISPAGLMGTQYF.

This clonotype was detected a few times. V is TRBV6-1 and J is TRBJ2-7, with a tentative D call TRBD1 (6 bases). V was clipped by 4 bases and J by 3 bases, with 13 bases between them. This CDR3 has 14 residues. Germline values: CDR1 MNHNS, CDR2 SASEGT. CDR3 loop: CASSAEDSLYEQYF. In nucleotides, the CDR3 is TGTGCCAGCAGTGCCGAGGACAGCCTCTACGAGCAGTACTTC.

V gene TRBV11-2 combines with J gene TRBJ2-2; the match to TRBD2 covers 9 bases. With V trimmed by 5 bases and J by 1 base, 11 bases remained unmatched. Germline CDR1 SGHAT, CDR2 FQNNGV. The CDR3 consists of 18 residues. The CDR3 sequence: CASSTILAGTGNTGELFF. CDR3 DNA sequence: TGTGCCAGCAGCACCATACTAGCGGGTACGGGGAACACCGGGGAGCTGTTTTTT.

In this sample, this clonotype turned up many times. V and J are TRBV12-3 or TRBV12-4 and TRBJ2-3; unclear D gene. The CDR3 runs 11 residues. Trimming pared 7 bases from V and 6 bases from J, leaving 8 bases between. The CDR3 nucleotides read TGTGCCAGCATTCGGTCGGATACGCAGTATTTT. It translates to CASIRSDTQYF.

This clonotype was observed a few times. The V gene is TRBV29-1, the J gene TRBJ1-5, with no clear D. This CDR3 has 13 amino acids. Trimming removed 6 bases at V and 2 bases at J, with 11 bases between. CDR1 and CDR2 from the germline V gene are SQVTM and ANQGSEA. The CDR3: CSVVMDGNQPQHF. The CDR3 region has the DNA TGCAGCGTCGTAATGGACGGCAATCAGCCCCAGCATTTT. The complete variable domain, with remaining parts taken from reference TRBV29-1 and TRBJ1-5, reads SAVISQKPSRDICQRGTSLTIQCQVDSQVTMMFWYRQQPGQSLTLIATANQGSEATYESGFVIDKFPISRPNLTFSTLTVSNMSPEDSSIYLCSVVMDGNQPQHFGDGTRLSIL.

The chain uses TRBV29-1 and TRBJ2-4; maybe TRBD1 (5 bases). Trimming shortened V by 0 bases and J by 1 base, and 7 bases separated the two germline ends. The CDR3 totals 14 residues. Germline V lookup: CDR1 SQVTM, CDR2 ANQGSEA. CDR3 sequence reads: CSVEDKGAKNIQYF. DNA for the CDR3: TGCAGCGTTGAAGATAAGGGGGCCAAAAACATTCAGTACTTC.

This clonotype was recorded at least ten times. The chain recombines TRBV3-1 with TRBJ2-7, with 10 bases identical to TRBD2. Trimming removed 4 bases from V and 0 bases from J; junction bases left unmatched: 6. There are 16 residues in the CDR3. Germline V CDR1 and CDR2: LGHDT, YNNKEL (reference sequence). This CDR3 is CASSPTSGDNSYEQYF. The CDR3 DNA sequence: TGTGCCAGCAGCCCAACTAGCGGGGACAACTCCTACGAGCAGTACTTC.

The chain combines TRBV9 with TRBJ2-1; D possibly uses TRBD1 or TRBD2 (5 bases each). Germline V gene data show CDR1 as SGDLS and CDR2 as YYNGEE. Trimming left V 2 bases short and J 2 bases short, with 17 bases between. This CDR3 is 17 amino acids long. The CDR3 is CASSVSLLGGAYNEQFF. The CDR3 DNA is TGTGCCAGCAGCGTCTCTCTACTTGGGGGAGCCTACAATGAGCAGTTCTTC.

This clonotype has at least ten counts. The chain combines TRBV5-1 with TRBJ2-1; D gene uncertain. The V and J ends lost 4 bases and 6 bases respectively, with 8 bases between them. CDR3 size: 12 residues. Germline CDR1 is SGHRS and CDR2 is YFSETQ. This CDR3 reads CASSRVSNEQFF. Here the CDR3 DNA reads TGCGCCAGCAGCAGGGTCTCCAATGAGCAGTTCTTC.

V usage is TRBV30 and J usage is TRBJ1-2; D is undetermined. CDR3 length: 13 amino acids. Germline lookup yields CDR1 GTSNPN and CDR2 SVGIG (reference sequence). V was clipped by 2 bases and J by 1 base, with 8 bases between them. CDR3 DNA: TGTGCCTGGAGTCAAGCAAATAACTATGGCTACACCTTC. Translating gives CAWSQANNYGYTF. The whole variable domain, filled in from reference TRBV30 and TRBJ1-2, reads SQTIHQWPATLVQPVGSPLSLECTVEGTSNPNLYWYRQAAGRGLQLLFYSVGIGQISSEVPQNLSASRPQDRQFILSSKKLLLSDSGFYLCAWSQANNYGYTFGSGTRLTVV.

This clonotype was detected only a few times. The genes are TRBV6-5 and TRBJ2-5; TRBD1 aligns across 7 bases. This CDR3 region has 15 residues. Germline V gene lookup returns CDR1 MNHEY and CDR2 SVGAGI. With V trimmed by 2 bases and J by 4 bases, 7 bases remained unmatched. The CDR3 is CASSYLGGSRETQYF. The DNA of the CDR3 is TGTGCCAGCAGTTACCTAGGGGGCTCAAGAGAGACCCAGTACTTC.

A note on this clonotype: One end of the junction fails to match germline, which may point to a read error. This chain joins TRBV5-6 and TRBJ1-3; the D gene is possibly TRBD1 (6 bases). There are 14 residues in the CDR3. Germline lookup yields CDR1 SGHDT and CDR2 YYEEEE. The CDR3 loop reads CASSIRGAGNTIDF. The CDR3 DNA reads TGTGCCAGCAGCATTAGGGGGGCTGGAAACACCATAGATTTT. The complete variable domain, with remaining parts taken from reference TRBV5-6 and TRBJ1-3, reads DAGVTQSPTHLIKTRGQQVTLRCSPKSGHDTVSWYQQALGQGPQFIFQYYEEEERQRGNFPDRFSGHQFPNYSSELNVNALLLGDSALYLCASSIRGAGNTIDFGEGSWLTVV.

Many counts were recorded for this clonotype. The chain combines TRBV5-6 with TRBJ1-5; D is undetermined. The length of the CDR3 is 17 residues. V lost 0 bases, J lost 0 bases, and 13 bases lay in between. From germline, CDR1 is SGHDT and CDR2 YYEEEE. In nucleotides, the CDR3 is TGTGCCAGCAGCTTGGGTCCGCCCCCGATTAGCAATCAGCCCCAGCATTTT. Translated, it gives CASSLGPPPISNQPQHF.

This clonotype was recorded many times. The rearrangement joins TRBV19 to TRBJ2-2; D call uncertain. Per the germline V gene, CDR1 is LNHDA and CDR2 is SQIVND (reference sequence). Deletions cut 0 bases from V and 7 bases from J, with 12 bases between. This CDR3 has 15 residues. The CDR3 sequence: CASSIDLFRSGELFF. The CDR3 DNA reads as TGTGCCAGTAGTATAGATCTATTTAGGAGCGGGGAGCTGTTTTTT.